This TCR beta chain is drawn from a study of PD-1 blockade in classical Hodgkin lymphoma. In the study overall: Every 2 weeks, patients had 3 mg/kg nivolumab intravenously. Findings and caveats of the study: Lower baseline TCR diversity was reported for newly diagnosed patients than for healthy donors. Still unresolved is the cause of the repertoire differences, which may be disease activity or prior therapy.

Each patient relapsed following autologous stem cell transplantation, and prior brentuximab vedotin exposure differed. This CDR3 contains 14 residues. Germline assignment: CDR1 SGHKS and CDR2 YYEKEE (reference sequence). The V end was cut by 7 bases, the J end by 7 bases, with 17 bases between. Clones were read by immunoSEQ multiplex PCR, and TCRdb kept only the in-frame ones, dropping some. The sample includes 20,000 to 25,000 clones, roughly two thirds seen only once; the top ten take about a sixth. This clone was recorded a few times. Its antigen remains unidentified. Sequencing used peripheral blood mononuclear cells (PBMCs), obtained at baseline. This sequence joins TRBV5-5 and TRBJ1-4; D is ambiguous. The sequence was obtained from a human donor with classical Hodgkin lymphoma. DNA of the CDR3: TGTGCCAGCCTGAAGTTGGGAACGAGTGAAAAACTGTTTTTT. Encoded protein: CASLKLGTSEKLFF.